A selection of T cell receptor beta chains follows, all from one sample in a study of T cells after yellow fever vaccination. TCRdb re-called the 5' RACE reads with MiXCR, one entry per CDR3 protein. Of 120,000 or so distinct CDR3 sequences in the sample, roughly 15% were seen once. Material: CD8+ T cells sorted from PBMCs, obtained 5 days after the yellow fever booster vaccination. The receptors come from a man aged 18-30 years who received the YFV17D yellow fever vaccine. Each CDR3 is given with its conserved first and last residue. A D gene is named only where the DNA matches it firmly. Part of the rows lack a size; the others show once, few, many or a class for expanded clones.

14 | . | TRBJ2-7 | . | TRBV27 | TGTGCCAGCAGCTCGGCCCCTCATTTTGGGGAGCAGTACTTC | CASSSAPHFGEQYF
13 | . | TRBJ1-1 | . | TRBV20-1 | TGCAGTGCTAGAGATAACCTGTTCACTGAAGCTTTCTTT | CSARDNLFTEAFF
13 | . | TRBJ2-2 | . | TRBV19 | TGTGCCAGTAGCGGGTCGAACACCGGGGAGCTGTTTTTT | CASSGSNTGELFF
12 | . | TRBJ1-1 | . | TRBV6-2/TRBV6-3 | TGTGCCAGCAGTTACGAGGGAACTGAAGCTTTCTTT | CASSYEGTEAFF
15 | few | TRBJ1-6 | . | TRBV4-3 | TGCGCCAGCAGCCAAGAAGGCGGGGCCGACTCACCCCTCCACTTT | CASSQEGGADSPLHF
16 | . | TRBJ2-5 | . | TRBV7-2 | TGTGCCAGCAGCTTAGACGGCAGGGTCCCCCAAGAGACCCAGTACTTC | CASSLDGRVPQETQYF
15 | . | TRBJ1-5 | . | TRBV27 | TGTGCCAGCAGTTTATCGGGGGCTCCCTATCAGCCCCAGCATTTT | CASSLSGAPYQPQHF
14 | . | TRBJ1-6 | . | TRBV28 | TGTGCCAGCACAGACGATACCGGGAGAGCACCCCTCCACTTT | CASTDDTGRAPLHF
14 | . | TRBJ2-3 | TRBD2 | TRBV15 | TGTGCCACCAGGAGCGGGGGCCTCACAGATACGCAGTATTTT | CATRSGGLTDTQYF
15 | . | TRBJ2-2 | . | TRBV7-2 | TGTGCCAGCAGCCGTAGAGGGGGGGTTGCCGGGGAGCTGTTTTTT | CASSRRGGVAGELFF
14 | many | TRBJ2-7 | . | TRBV10-1 | TGCGCCAGCAGTGAGTCGGCATTAGCCTACGAGCAGTACTTC | CASSESALAYEQYF
11 | . | TRBJ2-1 | . | TRBV29-1 | TGCAGCGTTGGGAGGGATAATGAGCAGTTCTTC | CSVGRDNEQFF
16 | . | TRBJ1-1 | . | TRBV4-1 | TGCGCCAGCAGCCAGAGCAGGGGACAAATGAACACTGAAGCTTTCTTT | CASSQSRGQMNTEAFF
14 | . | TRBJ2-2 | . | TRBV7-7 | TGTGCCAGCAGCCCCGAACTCTACACCGGGGAGCTGTTTTTT | CASSPELYTGELFF
11 | many | TRBJ2-1 | . | TRBV12-3/TRBV12-4 | TGTGCCAGCAGGGATTACAATGAGCAGTTCTTC | CASRDYNEQFF
11 | many | TRBJ2-7 | . | TRBV20-1 | TGCAGTGCTAGGGACAACTACGAGCAGTACTTC | CSARDNYEQYF
16 | many | TRBJ2-3 | TRBD2 | TRBV6-5 | TGTGCCAGCAGTTACAGGGCGGGGGGCCCCACAGATACGCAGTATTTT | CASSYRAGGPTDTQYF
16 | few | TRBJ2-1 | . | TRBV14 | TGTGCCAGCAGCCAAGATTGGCAGGGGCTCTACAATGAGCAGTTCTTC | CASSQDWQGLYNEQFF
13 | few | TRBJ2-7 | . | TRBV7-9 | TGTGCCAGCAGCATCGGCCGAGGCTACGAGCAGTACTTC | CASSIGRGYEQYF
12 | few | TRBJ1-2 | . | TRBV10-3 | TGTGCCATCAGTGAAGGGGCGTATGGCTACACCTTC | CAISEGAYGYTF
16 | . | TRBJ2-1 | TRBD2 | TRBV2 | TGTGCCAGCAGTGACATTAGCGGGGGGGCACGGCGGGAGCAGTTCTTC | CASSDISGGARREQFF
16 | . | TRBJ2-1 | TRBD1 | TRBV5-8 | TGTGCCAGCAGCTTAAACTTCCAGGGGGCTTACAATGAGCAGTTCTTC | CASSLNFQGAYNEQFF
16 | . | TRBJ2-1 | TRBD2 | TRBV4-3 | TGCGCCAGCAGCCAAGGGATTAGCGGGGGATATAATGAGCAGTTCTTC | CASSQGISGGYNEQFF
16 | many | TRBJ2-3 | TRBD1 | TRBV6-2/TRBV6-3 | TGTGCCAGCAGTAAAGACAGGGGGTCTAGCACAGATACGCAGTATTTT | CASSKDRGSSTDTQYF
16 | . | TRBJ2-4 | . | TRBV27 | TGTGCCAGCAGTTTATCTGGGGCCTCGGCCAAAAACATTCAGTACTTC | CASSLSGASAKNIQYF
16 | few | TRBJ2-5 | TRBD2 | TRBV14 | TGTGCCAGCAGCCAATTTCGCGGGGGTGTCCAAGAGACCCAGTACTTC | CASSQFRGGVQETQYF
18 | . | TRBJ2-3 | TRBD2 | TRBV24-1 | TGTGCCACCAGTGATTTTCCAAGCGGGGGCGCCGGCACAGATACGCAGTATTTT | CATSDFPSGGAGTDTQYF
15 | few | TRBJ2-1 | TRBD1 | TRBV7-3 | TGTGCCAGCAGCTTAGAGGGACAGGGGGCCTATGAGCAGTTCTTC | CASSLEGQGAYEQFF
17 | . | TRBJ2-2 | TRBD1 | TRBV4-3 | TGCGCCAGCAGCCAAGGACCGGGACAGGGGGACACCGGGGAGCTGTTTTTT | CASSQGPGQGDTGELFF
14 | . | TRBJ2-7 | . | TRBV12-3/TRBV12-4 | TGTGCCAGCAGCTCTGCGGACTCGGACTACGAGCAGTACTTC | CASSSADSDYEQYF
13 | . | TRBJ2-1 | . | TRBV9 | TGTGCCAGCAGCGCGCCGGCGCACAATGAGCAGTTCTTC | CASSAPAHNEQFF
13 | . | TRBJ1-1 | . | TRBV6-5 | TGTGCCTCACGGGCCAGGATGAACACTGAAGCTTTCTTT | CASRARMNTEAFF
14 | . | TRBJ2-1 | . | TRBV5-6 | TGTGCCAGCAGCTTGCAGGGGGGGCCCAATGAGCAGTTCTTC | CASSLQGGPNEQFF
16 | . | TRBJ2-2 | . | TRBV7-9 | TGTGCCAGCAGCTCTACCGGACGGCCGAACACCGGGGAGCTGTTTTTT | CASSSTGRPNTGELFF
17 | few | TRBJ2-1 | TRBD2 | TRBV4-1 | TGCGCCAGCAGCCAAGACCAGCGGGGGCCCTCCTACAATGAGCAGTTCTTC | CASSQDQRGPSYNEQFF
11 | . | TRBJ2-2 | . | TRBV6-5 | TGTGCCAGCGGGTACACCGGGGAGCTGTTTTTT | CASGYTGELFF
16 | . | TRBJ1-2 | TRBD1 | TRBV9 | TGTGCCAGCAGCGCCGGGGGGCTTGGGACAGGGCGAGGCTACACCTTC | CASSAGGLGTGRGYTF
13 | . | TRBJ2-3 | . | TRBV15 | TGTGCCACCAGCAGGGACCTTGTCGATACGCAGTATTTT | CATSRDLVDTQYF
16 | few | TRBJ2-5 | TRBD2 | TRBV4-1 | TGCGCCAGCAGCCTACTAGCGGGGGGTCCCGCAGAGACCCAGTACTTC | CASSLLAGGPAETQYF
16 | . | TRBJ2-3 | . | TRBV4-1 | TGCGCCAGCAGCCGACTCGAGGGGGGTGTCTCGGATACGCAGTATTTT | CASSRLEGGVSDTQYF
13 | few | TRBJ2-1 | . | TRBV7-8 | TGTGCCAGCACCAGGCTCTCACGCGATGAGCAGTTCTTC | CASTRLSRDEQFF
14 | many | TRBJ2-1 | . | TRBV5-6 | TGTGCCAGCAGTAAGGGGGGCCCCTACAATGAGCAGTTCTTC | CASSKGGPYNEQFF
13 | . | TRBJ1-2 | . | TRBV6-5 | TGTGCCAGCACCCTTGGAGGGGACTATGGCTACACCTTC | CASTLGGDYGYTF
17 | . | TRBJ2-2 | . | TRBV7-2 | TGTGCCAGCAGCCGACGATGGACCCGAGGAGGGACCGGGGAGCTGTTTTTT | CASSRRWTRGGTGELFF
15 | . | TRBJ1-3 | . | TRBV29-1 | TGCAGCGTTGAAGGCAGGGGAAGCTCTGGAAACACCATATATTTT | CSVEGRGSSGNTIYF
13 | . | TRBJ1-4 | . | TRBV4-1 | TGCGCCAGCAGCCATTCGGACGTCGAAAAACTGTTTTTT | CASSHSDVEKLFF
16 | few | TRBJ2-1 | TRBD2 | TRBV7-9 | TGTGCCAGCAGCCCGGCTAGCGGGTTTGGGTTCAATGAGCAGTTCTTC | CASSPASGFGFNEQFF
11 | many | TRBJ2-1 | TRBD1 | TRBV29-1 | TGCAGCGTTCAGGGGGCCGGTGAGCAGTTCTTC | CSVQGAGEQFF
16 | few | TRBJ1-1 | TRBD1 | TRBV5-1 | TGCGCCAGCAGCCCGGGACAGAGAGCTGCGGGCACTGAAGCTTTCTTT | CASSPGQRAAGTEAFF
14 | . | TRBJ1-1 | . | TRBV6-1 | TGTGCCAGCAGTGAGCCAGGGTTAAATCCTGAAGCTTTCTTT | CASSEPGLNPEAFF
17 | few | TRBJ2-3 | . | TRBV20-1 | TGCAGTGCTAGCACCGATCGAGTGTTAGTGAGTGCAGATACGCAGTATTTT | CSASTDRVLVSADTQYF
13 | . | TRBJ2-5 | . | TRBV28 | TGTGCCAGCAACCCCGGGTACCAAGAGACCCAGTACTTC | CASNPGYQETQYF
16 | few | TRBJ2-2 | . | TRBV6-5 | TGTGCCAGCAGTTACTCGATGACACTGAACACCGGGGAGCTGTTTTTT | CASSYSMTLNTGELFF
16 | many | TRBJ2-1 | TRBD2 | TRBV7-9 | TGTGCCAGCAGCTTAGCGCTGAGCGGGGGGTGGAATGAGCAGTTCTTC | CASSLALSGGWNEQFF
19 | . | TRBJ2-3 | TRBD2 | TRBV5-4 | TGTGCCAGCAGCTTGAGGGGGTTCGAGCGGGGGGCTAGCACAGATACGCAGTATTTT | CASSLRGFERGASTDTQYF